The entry that follows covers one TCR beta chain sequence. This sample stems from a study of T cell changes during pregnancy in multiple sclerosis. Repertoires were generated with immunoSEQ multiplex PCR, while TCRdb's copy carries only in-frame clones and drops some. The top ten clones hold about 0.88% of a sample with fewer than 110,000 clones, roughly 92% of them seen once. Germline assignment: CDR1 MDHEN and CDR2 SYDVKM. CDR3 length equals 15 residues. V lost 3 bases and J 1 base, leaving 9 bases between the germline ends. The starting material was peripheral blood, obtained after pregnancy. The chain carries TRBV28 and TRBJ2-2; no firm D call. This TCR came from a female donor with multiple sclerosis, enrolled in a pregnancy study. CDR3 sequence: CASSLWQLNTGELFF. The CDR3 DNA reads TGTGCCAGCAGTTTGTGGCAGTTGAACACCGGGGAGCTGTTTTTT.